This T cell receptor (beta chain) was retrieved from a study of Ad26.COV2.S vaccination and SARS-CoV-2 variants. Study information: Trial arm assignment for the donor was COV1001 Ad26.COV2.S. Ad26.COV2.S given intramuscularly, once or twice 56 days apart. Points from the study as a whole: Vaccine and placebo recipients had comparable breadth of non-spike TCRs. Total responses of T cells may have been underestimated by the analyses of TCR breadth and depth.

The treatment is: over 15 received Ad26.COV2.S at low or high dose, single or two shots; five or six received placebo; per-sample allocation not given. Day 63 after the first injection of vaccine or placebo was the sampling time. Germline CDR1 and CDR2: LGHDT and YNNKEL (reference sequence). CDR3 length equals 12 residues. Trimming stripped 3 bases from V and 1 base from J, with 2 bases between. Libraries were prepared by immunoSEQ multiplex PCR; TCRdb keeps only in-frame clonotypes and omits some of them. This repertoire shows around 300,000 clones, 86% found once; its top ten account for about 10%. For this clone: What it binds is not known. This same CDR3 is encoded by further DNA sequences in the sample.

The receptor was derived from a person aged 18-60 years who received the Ad26.COV2.S COVID-19 vaccine or a placebo. The chain is built from TRBV3-1 (or the pseudogene TRBV3-2) and TRBJ2-3; D is unresolved. Specimen: peripheral blood, collected in a trial of Ad26.COV2.S vaccine versus placebo. The CDR3, as DNA: TGTGCCAGCAGCCACGGCACAGATACGCAGTATTTT. Translated, it gives CASSHGTDTQYF.